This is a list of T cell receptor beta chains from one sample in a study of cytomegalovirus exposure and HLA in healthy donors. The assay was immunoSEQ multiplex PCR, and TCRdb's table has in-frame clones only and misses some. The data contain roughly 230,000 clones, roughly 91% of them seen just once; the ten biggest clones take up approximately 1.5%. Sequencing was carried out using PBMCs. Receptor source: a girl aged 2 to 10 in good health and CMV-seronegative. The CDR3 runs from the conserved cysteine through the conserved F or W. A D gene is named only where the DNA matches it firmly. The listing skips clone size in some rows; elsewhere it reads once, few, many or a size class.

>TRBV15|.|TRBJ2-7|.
CATSRDNRASYEQYF
TGTGCCACCAGCAGAGATAACAGGGCGTCCTACGAGCAGTACTTC
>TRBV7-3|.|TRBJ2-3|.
CASSPGPLGGSTDTQYF
TGTGCCAGCAGCCCAGGCCCGCTGGGGGGTAGCACAGATACGCAGTATTTT
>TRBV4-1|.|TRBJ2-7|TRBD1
CASSQDGDREREQYF
TGCGCCAGCAGCCAAGATGGGGACAGGGAACGCGAGCAGTACTTC
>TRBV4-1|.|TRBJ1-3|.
CASSQDQGFSGNTIYF
TGCGCCAGCAGCCAAGATCAGGGTTTCTCTGGAAACACCATATATTTT
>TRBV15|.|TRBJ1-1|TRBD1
CATSRATGVTNTEAFF
TGTGCCACCAGCAGAGCTACAGGGGTTACGAACACTGAAGCTTTCTTT
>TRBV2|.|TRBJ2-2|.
CASSPQGRDTGELFF
TGTGCCAGCAGTCCCCAGGGGCGGGACACCGGGGAGCTGTTTTTT
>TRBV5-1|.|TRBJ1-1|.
CASSPRTDTEAFF
TGCGCCAGCAGCCCCCGGACAGACACTGAAGCTTTCTTT
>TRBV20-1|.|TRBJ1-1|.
CSAGNREAFF
TGCAGTGCTGGGAACAGGGAAGCTTTCTTT
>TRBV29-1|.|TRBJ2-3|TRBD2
CSVVTSGRLVNTQYF
TGCAGCGTTGTGACTAGCGGGAGGTTGGTAAATACGCAGTATTTT
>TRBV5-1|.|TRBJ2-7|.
CASSLGDSSYEQYF
TGCGCCAGCAGCTTGGGAGACAGCTCCTACGAGCAGTACTTC
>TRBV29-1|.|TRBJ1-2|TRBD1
CSVRGTGGYGYTF
TGCAGCGTTCGAGGGACAGGGGGGTACGGCTACACCTTC
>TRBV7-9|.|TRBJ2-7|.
CASSLRLGQGAIYEQYF
TGTGCCAGCAGCTTAAGGCTAGGCCAGGGTGCTATCTACGAGCAGTACTTC
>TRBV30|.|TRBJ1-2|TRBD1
CAWSLGQVGYTF
TGTGCCTGGAGTTTGGGACAGGTTGGCTACACCTTC
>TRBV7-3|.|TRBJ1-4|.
CASSLTGALNEKLFF
TGTGCCAGCAGCTTAACGGGGGCCCTCAATGAAAAACTGTTTTTT
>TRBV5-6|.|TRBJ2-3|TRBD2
CASHMGGLGDTQYF
TGTGCCAGTCACATGGGAGGGCTTGGAGATACGCAGTATTTT
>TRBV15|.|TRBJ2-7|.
CATSRDPAGEQYF
TGTGCCACCAGCAGAGATCCGGCGGGCGAGCAGTACTTC
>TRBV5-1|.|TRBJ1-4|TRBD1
CASSLGDSNEKLFF
TGCGCCAGCAGCTTGGGGGACAGTAATGAAAAACTGTTTTTT
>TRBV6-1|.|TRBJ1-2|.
CASSAGTFANYGYTF
TGTGCCAGCAGTGCCGGGACATTCGCTAACTATGGCTACACCTTC
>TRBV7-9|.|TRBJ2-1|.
CASSFRTVNNEQFF
TGTGCCAGCAGCTTTAGGACAGTTAACAATGAGCAGTTCTTC
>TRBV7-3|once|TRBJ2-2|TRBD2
CASSLAGGPGELFF
TGTGCCAGCAGCTTAGCGGGGGGGCCCGGGGAGCTGTTTTTT
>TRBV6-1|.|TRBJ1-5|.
CASRLTQVIHQPQHF
TGTGCCAGCAGATTGACACAGGTTATCCATCAGCCCCAGCATTTT
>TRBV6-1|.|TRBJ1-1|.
CASSEGGGTEAFF
TGTGCCAGCAGTGAAGGGGGGGGAACTGAAGCTTTCTTT
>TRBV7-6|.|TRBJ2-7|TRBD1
CASSRSSWTGGLRVNEQYF
TGTGCCAGCAGCCGATCTTCTTGGACAGGGGGTTTACGAGTTAACGAGCAGTACTTC
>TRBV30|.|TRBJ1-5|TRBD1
CAWSRRTGGNQPQHF
TGTGCCTGGAGTCGGCGGACAGGGGGCAATCAGCCCCAGCATTTT
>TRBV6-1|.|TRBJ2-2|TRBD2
CASSGLAGGPSGELFF
TGTGCCAGCAGTGGACTAGCGGGGGGGCCATCCGGGGAGCTGTTTTTT
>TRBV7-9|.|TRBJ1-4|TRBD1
CASSFTGTVDEKLFF
TGTGCCAGCAGCTTTACCGGGACAGTCGATGAAAAACTGTTTTTT
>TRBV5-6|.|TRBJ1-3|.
CASSLGHLGNTIYF
TGTGCCAGCAGCTTGGGGCACCTTGGAAACACCATATATTTT
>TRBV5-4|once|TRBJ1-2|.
CASFNVSRGYNWYGYTF
TGTGCCAGCTTCAACGTGAGCCGGGGATATAATTGGTATGGCTACACCTTC
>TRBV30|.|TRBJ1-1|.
CAWSLMADTEAFF
TGTGCCTGGAGTTTGATGGCGGACACTGAAGCTTTCTTT
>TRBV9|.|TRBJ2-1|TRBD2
CASSGVAGANYNEQFF
TGTGCCAGCAGCGGGGTAGCGGGGGCCAACTACAATGAGCAGTTCTTC
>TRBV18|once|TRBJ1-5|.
CASSEVDSNQPQHF
TGTGCCAGCTCGGAGGTGGATAGCAATCAGCCCCAGCATTTT
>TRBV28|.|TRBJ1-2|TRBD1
CASSLDRGYGYTF
TGTGCCAGCAGTTTAGACAGGGGCTATGGCTACACCTTC
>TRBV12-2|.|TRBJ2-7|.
CASRPRLARSSYEQYF
TGTGCAAGTCGCCCGCGACTAGCGAGAAGCTCCTACGAGCAGTACTTC
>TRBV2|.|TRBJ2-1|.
CASRGGPWHEQFF
TGTGCCAGCAGGGGGGGGCCATGGCATGAGCAGTTCTTC
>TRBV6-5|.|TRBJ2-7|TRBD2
CASRAWREGHGEQYF
TGTGCCAGCAGGGCTTGGCGGGAGGGCCATGGGGAGCAGTACTTC
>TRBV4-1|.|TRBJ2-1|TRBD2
CASSQEASGTSYNEQFF
TGCGCCAGCAGCCAAGAGGCCAGCGGGACCTCCTACAATGAGCAGTTCTTC
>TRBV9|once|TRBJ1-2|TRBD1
CASSVVGAGGGYGYTF
TGTGCCAGCAGCGTAGTAGGGGCAGGGGGCGGCTATGGCTACACCTTC
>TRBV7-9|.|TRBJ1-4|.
CASSSGEGRLNEKLFF
TGTGCCAGCAGCTCTGGGGAGGGCAGATTGAATGAAAAACTGTTTTTT
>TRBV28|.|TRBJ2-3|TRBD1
CASSRRTGGTDTQYF
TGTGCCAGCAGTAGAAGGACAGGGGGGACAGATACGCAGTATTTT
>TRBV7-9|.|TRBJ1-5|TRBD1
CASSPGTGLYSNQPQHF
TGTGCCAGCAGCCCCGGGACAGGCTTGTATAGCAATCAGCCCCAGCATTTT
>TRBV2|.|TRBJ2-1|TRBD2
CASSELAGTNNEQFF
TGTGCCAGCAGTGAATTAGCGGGGACAAACAATGAGCAGTTCTTC
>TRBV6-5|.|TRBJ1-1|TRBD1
CASSYSTGANTEAFF
TGTGCCAGCAGTTACTCGACAGGGGCGAACACTGAAGCTTTCTTT
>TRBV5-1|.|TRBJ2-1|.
CASSLRLGLLVGLNEQFF
TGCGCCAGCAGCTTGCGGTTGGGCCTACTGGTAGGCCTGAATGAGCAGTTCTTC
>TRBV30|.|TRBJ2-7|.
CAWSQTALGQGQYF
TGTGCCTGGAGTCAGACAGCTCTAGGACAAGGGCAGTACTTC
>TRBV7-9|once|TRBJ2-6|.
CASSQLASANSSGANVLTF
TGTGCCAGCAGCCAATTAGCGTCAGCGAATAGCTCTGGGGCCAACGTCCTGACTTTC
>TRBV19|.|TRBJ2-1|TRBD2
CASRTSGGIYNEQFF
TGTGCCAGTAGGACTAGCGGGGGCATATACAATGAGCAGTTCTTC
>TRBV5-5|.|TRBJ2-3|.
CASSLASAYRGSDTQYF
TGTGCCAGCAGCTTGGCGTCGGCCTATCGAGGATCAGATACGCAGTATTTT
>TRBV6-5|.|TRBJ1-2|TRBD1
CASSQGQLFGYTF
TGTGCCAGCAGTCAGGGACAGCTATTTGGCTACACCTTC